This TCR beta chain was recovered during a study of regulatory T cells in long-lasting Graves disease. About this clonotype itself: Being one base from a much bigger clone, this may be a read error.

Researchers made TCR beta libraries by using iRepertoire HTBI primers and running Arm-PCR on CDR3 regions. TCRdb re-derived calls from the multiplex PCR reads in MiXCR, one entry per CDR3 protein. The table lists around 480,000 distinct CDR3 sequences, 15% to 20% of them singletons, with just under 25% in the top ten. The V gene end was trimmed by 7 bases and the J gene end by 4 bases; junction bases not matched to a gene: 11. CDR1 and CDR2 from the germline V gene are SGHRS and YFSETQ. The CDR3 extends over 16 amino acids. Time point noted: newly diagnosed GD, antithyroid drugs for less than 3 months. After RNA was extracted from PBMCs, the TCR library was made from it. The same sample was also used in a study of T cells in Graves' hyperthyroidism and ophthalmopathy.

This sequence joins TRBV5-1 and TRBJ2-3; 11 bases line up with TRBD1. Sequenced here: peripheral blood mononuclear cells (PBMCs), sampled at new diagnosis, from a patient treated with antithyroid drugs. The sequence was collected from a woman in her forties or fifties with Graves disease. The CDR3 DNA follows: TGCGCCAGCGGCTGGGACAGGGGGGGTCTTCCAGATACGCAGTATTTT. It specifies CASGWDRGGLPDTQYF.